Shown below are 12 T cell receptor beta chains from a single sample sequenced in a study of human T cells and chemical hapten exposure. TCRdb used MiXCR to reprocess the RACE reads, holding one entry per CDR3 protein. The repertoire consists of around 33,000 distinct CDR3 sequences, with more than 10% occurring once and the leading ten covering roughly 2%. The time point was: pre-sensitization, week 0. Treatment: therapeutic diphenylcyclopropenone sensitization with weekly scalp DPC. It was from unfractionated whole blood that total RNA was extracted. This specimen was whole blood, taken in connection with sensitization to the hapten diphenylcyclopropenone (DPC). These receptors were collected from a woman aged 40 to 50 with alopecia areata. Some clones in this sample may be carry-over from other donors' samples.

This clonotype occurred a few times. V usage is TRBV6-5 and J usage is TRBJ2-3; 7 nucleotides align to TRBD1. The CDR3 length is 13 residues. Germline V gene lookup returns CDR1 MNHEY and CDR2 SVGAGI. With 6 bases clipped from V and 4 bases from J, the junction kept 4 bases outside the gene matches. The CDR3 reads CASRKTGSDTQYF. The CDR3 DNA follows: TGTGCCAGCAGGAAGACAGGGTCAGATACGCAGTATTTT.

This clonotype has a count of ten or more. V and J are TRBV2 and TRBJ1-5; D unresolved. The ends were cut back, 6 bases at V and 6 bases at J, with 9 bases in the middle. CDR1 and CDR2 (germline): SNHLY, FYNNEI. The CDR3 covers 12 residues. The CDR3, as DNA: TGTGCCAGCAGGGCCCAAAGTCAGCCCCAGCATTTT. This gives the protein CASRAQSQPQHF.

This clonotype showed up many times. The rearrangement joins TRBV20-1 to TRBJ1-5; D is undetermined. Between the trimmed V and J ends, which lost 6 bases and 5 bases, there was a span of 17 bases. CDR3 length equals 14 residues. Germline V gives CDR1 DFQATT, CDR2 SNEGSKA (reference sequence). The CDR3 nucleotides are TGCAGTGCCCCGGACGGAGGACCCTATCAGCCCCAGCATTTT. This sequence encodes CSAPDGGPYQPQHF.

Comment on this clonotype: Its ends do not fully match the called genes, so a read error is possible. The gene calls are TRBV7-2 and TRBJ2-5, with D unresolved. CDR3 length: 11 amino acids. The germline CDR1 and CDR2 sequences are SGHTA and FQGNSA. The CDR3 region has the DNA TGTGCCAGCAGCTTAGAACTGGGAACCCACTTC. It translates to CASSLELGTHF.

This clonotype was recorded many times. The chain is built from TRBV6-2 or TRBV6-3 and TRBJ2-1; the D is unclear. Trimming took off 1 base at V and 9 bases at J, with 7 bases between the two ends. CDR1 and CDR2 from the germline V gene are MNHEY and SVGEGT. The CDR3 has 12 amino acids. The DNA for the CDR3 is TGTGCCAGCAGTTACTTTCCCAGTGAGCAGTTCTTC. Translating it yields CASSYFPSEQFF.

The genes are TRBV5-8 and TRBJ1-2; 7 bases agree with TRBD1. Germline V gene data show CDR1 as SGHTS and CDR2 as YDEGEE. This CDR3 has 17 residues. V lost 0 bases to trimming and J lost 4 bases; unmatched junction nucleotides: 12. DNA for the CDR3: TGTGCCAGCAGCTTGGAGGGGCACAGGGGAATCCCCTATGGCTACACCTTC. Its translation is CASSLEGHRGIPYGYTF.

This clonotype has at least ten counts. The V and J genes are TRBV7-2 and TRBJ1-4; perhaps TRBD1 as D (6 bases). Germline assignment: CDR1 SGHTA and CDR2 FQGNSA. The V gene lost 5 bases and the J gene lost 8 bases, with 12 bases spanning the gap. The CDR3 is 13 amino acids. CDR3 bases: TGTGCCAGCAGCCTGGACAGAGGCGAAAAACTGTTTTTT. This sequence encodes CASSLDRGEKLFF.

In the case of this clonotype: A much more abundant neighbour one base away suggests this may be a read error. The V and J genes are TRBV2 and TRBJ2-7; 10 positions match TRBD1. Germline V gene lookup returns CDR1 SNHLY and CDR2 FYNNEI. This CDR3 region has 15 residues. In DNA form, the CDR3 reads TGTGCCAGCAGTGAACGACAGGGGGCTGGATACGTGCAGTACTTC. Translating gives CASSERQGAGYVQYF.

This chain uses TRBV20-1 with TRBJ1-1; D is ambiguous. The length of the CDR3 is 11 residues. Deletions cut 6 bases from V and 8 bases from J, with 13 bases between. Germline values: CDR1 DFQATT, CDR2 SNEGSKA (reference sequence). The CDR3 here is CSASGVGEAFF. In DNA, the CDR3 is TGCAGTGCCTCCGGGGTGGGGGAAGCTTTCTTT.

This clonotype came up many times. The chain employs TRBV27 and TRBJ2-3; D remains ambiguous. Per germline, CDR1 MNHEY and CDR2 SMNVEV (reference sequence). V gave up 3 bases and J gave up 7 bases, with 5 bases separating them. This CDR3 is built from 11 residues. The CDR3 here is CASSFGYTQYF. The CDR3 bases are TGTGCCAGCAGTTTTGGTTATACGCAGTATTTT.

The V and J genes are TRBV19 and TRBJ2-7; no reliable D call. Per the germline V gene, CDR1 is LNHDA and CDR2 is SQIVND (reference sequence). V lost 3 bases and J lost 6, with 12 bases in between. This CDR3 is 13 amino acids long. The CDR3 sequence: CASSIVPSVEQYF. Here the CDR3 DNA reads TGTGCCAGTAGTATCGTTCCCAGCGTCGAGCAGTACTTC.

This clonotype appeared many times. The rearrangement joins TRBV29-1 to TRBJ2-4; 7 bases match TRBD2. CDR1 is SQVTM and CDR2 is ANQGSEA in the germline V gene. Trimming removed 3 bases from V and 6 bases from J; junction bases left unmatched: 8. The CDR3 is 14 residues long. CDR3 sequence (DNA): TGCAGCGTTGATGAGGGAGGGCTCGCAAACATTCAGTACTTC. Translation gives CSVDEGGLANIQYF. The full variable domain, in which reference TRBV29-1 and TRBJ2-4 provide the parts outside the CDR3, is SAVISQKPSRDICQRGTSLTIQCQVDSQVTMMFWYRQQPGQSLTLIATANQGSEATYESGFVIDKFPISRPNLTFSTLTVSNMSPEDSSIYLCSVDEGGLANIQYFGAGTRLSVL.